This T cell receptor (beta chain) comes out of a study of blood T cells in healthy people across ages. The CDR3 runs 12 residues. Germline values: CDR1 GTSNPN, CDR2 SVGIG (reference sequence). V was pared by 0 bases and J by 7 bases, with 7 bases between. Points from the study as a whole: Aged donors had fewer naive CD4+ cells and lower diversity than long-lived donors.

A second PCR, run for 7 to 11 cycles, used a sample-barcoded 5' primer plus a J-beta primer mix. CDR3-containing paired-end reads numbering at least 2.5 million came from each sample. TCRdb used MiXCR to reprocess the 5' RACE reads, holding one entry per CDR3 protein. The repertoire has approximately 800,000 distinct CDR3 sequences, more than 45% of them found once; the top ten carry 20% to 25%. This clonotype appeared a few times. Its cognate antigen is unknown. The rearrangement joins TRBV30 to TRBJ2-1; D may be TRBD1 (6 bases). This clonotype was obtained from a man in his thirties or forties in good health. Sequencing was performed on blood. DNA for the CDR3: TGTGCCTGGAGTGTTCAGGGGAATGAGCAGTTCTTC. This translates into CAWSVQGNEQFF. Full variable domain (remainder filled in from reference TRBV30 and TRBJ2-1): SQTIHQWPATLVQPVGSPLSLECTVEGTSNPNLYWYRQAAGRGLQLLFYSVGIGQISSEVPQNLSASRPQDRQFILSSKKLLLSDSGFYLCAWSVQGNEQFFGPGTRLTVL.